This T cell receptor beta chain was documented in a study of T-cell reconstitution after alpha-beta-depleted transplantation in children. Unique molecular identifiers featured in how the TCRbeta library was prepared. TCRdb used MiXCR to reprocess the PCR reads, holding one entry per CDR3 protein. The profile covers roughly 500,000 distinct CDR3 sequences, with around a third appearing a single time and around 2.3% taken by the ten largest. CDR3 size: 15 residues. The V gene's germline CDR1 is DFQATT and CDR2 SNEGSKA (reference sequence). With regard to this clonotype: An end of the junction does not agree with germline; a read error may underlie this.

This sequence joins TRBV20-1 and TRBJ2-5; TRBD2 matches at 9 bases. The sequencing used PBMCs from the stem cell graft donor, collected from the stem cell graft. This receptor was identified in a human donor who donated a stem cell graft to a child with aplastic anemia. CDR3 protein: CSAPLSGRAQESQYF. In nucleotides, the CDR3 is TGCAGTGCTCCCCTTAGCGGGAGAGCCCAAGAGAGCCAGTACTTC.